These T cell receptor beta chains were read from a single sample in a study of blood T cell repertoires in COVID-19. Clones were read by immunoSEQ multiplex PCR, and TCRdb kept only the in-frame ones, dropping some. The repertoire consists of some 160,000 clones, with 85% occurring once and the leading ten covering 6.2%. Input material: PBMCs or T cells enriched from blood (not recorded which). These receptors were obtained from a woman in her thirties or forties who had recovered from COVID-19. Both conserved end residues are part of each CDR3. Fields, in order: V gene, J gene, CDR3 protein.

TRBV29-1	TRBJ2-1	CSGTRGGSYNEQFF
TRBV5-1	TRBJ1-5	CASSLGEGGNQPQHF
TRBV30	TRBJ2-7	CAWSTGQGTVAYEQYF
TRBV11-2	TRBJ2-2	CASSLAGLAGNTGELFF
TRBV27	TRBJ2-7	CASSTGLAGAPYPLEQYF
TRBV5-1	TRBJ1-5	CASSRGVDQPQHF
TRBV9	TRBJ1-4	CASSTGNPTNEKLFF
TRBV11-2	TRBJ2-1	CASSLLAGDNEQFF
TRBV9	TRBJ1-3	CASSARQGFPGNTIYF
TRBV6-5	TRBJ1-5	CASTGGYNQPQHF
TRBV5-5	TRBJ2-3	CASSLDGGGTDTQYF
TRBV6-5	TRBJ1-2	CASSYPGQGGGYTF
TRBV7-3	TRBJ2-3	CASSPWTRSRLGTDTQYF
TRBV7-6	TRBJ1-1	CASSLANGPLLGNTEAFF
TRBV3-1/TRBV3-2	TRBJ2-5	CASSQQRELVETQYF
TRBV5-6	TRBJ1-1	CASSRAGSTEAFF
TRBV4-2	TRBJ2-3	CASSQVGLAGGQGTDTQYF
TRBV24-1	TRBJ2-1	CATSDSQGFNEQFF
TRBV11-1	TRBJ2-1	CASSFGLAGGNEQFF
TRBV12-3/TRBV12-4	TRBJ1-3	CAGYRDSGNTIYF
TRBV6-1	TRBJ2-3	CASSEERRVAGPTDTQYF
TRBV7-8	TRBJ2-1	CASSPGTSGYNEQFF
TRBV2	TRBJ1-5	CASRNLEDQPQHF
TRBV12-3/TRBV12-4	TRBJ2-7	CASSLGGTYEQYF
TRBV4-1	TRBJ1-6	CASSQDTVEDSPLHF
TRBV5-1	TRBJ2-1	CASSVIAGGIYNEQFF
TRBV7-8	TRBJ2-7	CASSPHYGGTSYEQYF
TRBV2	TRBJ2-3	CASSGWPDTQYF
TRBV19	TRBJ1-5	CASSTAPGQTRQPQHF
TRBV30	TRBJ1-1	CAWKRDSLNTEAFF
TRBV9	TRBJ2-1	CASSVGLAEGGEQFF
TRBV2	TRBJ1-5	CASSAWDISNQPQHF
TRBV2	TRBJ2-1	CASNQGLNAEQFF
TRBV19	TRBJ1-2	CASRTTGAEGYGYTF
TRBV6-1	TRBJ1-5	CASSEWGGSNQPQHF
TRBV29-1	TRBJ2-5	CSVEVAGVGETQYF
TRBV30	TRBJ1-1	CAWSPQNTEAFF
TRBV7-3	TRBJ2-3	CASSPSRTSGVTDTQYF
TRBV5-6	TRBJ2-7	CASSPAGEGGYEQYF
TRBV15	TRBJ1-2	CATSEGGLGYTF
TRBV6-5	TRBJ2-1	CASRPTGGPYNEQFF